Each of the 9 T cell receptor beta chains below was sequenced from the same sample in a study of T cell responses to AZD1222 COVID-19 vaccine. TCRdb's table, derived via immunoSEQ multiplex PCR, lists solely in-frame clones and lacks some. The repertoire consists of 75,000 to 100,000 clones, with 86% occurring once and the leading ten covering 6.3%. Sequences were derived from peripheral blood, sampled on day 0 of AZD1222 vaccination. These receptor sequences come from an adult in good health.

The chain employs TRBV30 and TRBJ2-7; D is unresolved. Germline values: CDR1 GTSNPN, CDR2 SVGIG (reference sequence). The CDR3 runs to 16 residues. V was cut by 2 bases and J by 2 bases, with 19 bases left in between. The CDR3 spells CAWSTLVGQVAYEQYF. In DNA, the CDR3 is TGTGCCTGGAGTACATTAGTGGGCCAGGTCGCCTACGAGCAGTACTTC.

The chain joins TRBV6-5 to TRBJ2-2; 8 bases agree with TRBD1. After removal of 4 bases from V and 6 bases from J, the junction contained 4 bases not matched to a gene. The CDR3 has 14 residues. Germline CDR1 reads MNHEY; CDR2 reads SVGAGI. In DNA form, the CDR3 reads TGTGCCAGCAGTTTCGGACAGGGTTCCGGGGAGCTGTTTTTT. This codes for CASSFGQGSGELFF.

CDR3 protein: CASSVAGALGTDTQYF. The CDR3 DNA follows: TGTGCCAGCAGCGTAGCGGGGGCTCTGGGCACAGATACGCAGTATTTT. The chain couples TRBV9 to TRBJ2-3, with D perhaps TRBD1 or TRBD2 (6 bases each). Trimming took off 0 bases at V and 1 base at J, with 12 bases between the two ends. This CDR3 has 16 residues. The germline gives CDR1 SGDLS, CDR2 YYNGEE.

The rearrangement uses TRBV9 and TRBJ2-1; possibly TRBD2 for D (6 bases). The length of the CDR3 is 16 residues. The germline gives CDR1 SGDLS, CDR2 YYNGEE. V lost 0 bases and J 0 bases, leaving 10 bases between the germline ends. The CDR3 reads CASSVASSASYNEQFF. CDR3 nucleotide sequence: TGTGCCAGCAGCGTAGCGTCTAGCGCCTCCTACAATGAGCAGTTCTTC. Drawing the rest from reference TRBV9 and TRBJ2-1, the complete variable domain is DSGVTQTPKHLITATGQRVTLRCSPRSGDLSVYWYQQSLDQGLQFLIQYYNGEERAKGNILERFSAQQFPDLHSELNLSSLELGDSALYFCASSVASSASYNEQFFGPGTRLTVL.

This chain connects TRBV11-3 to TRBJ2-5, with D possibly matching TRBD1 (6 bases). V lost 4 bases, J lost 6 bases, and 15 bases lay in between. The CDR3 is 14 residues long. Germline V CDR1 and CDR2: SGHNT, YENEEA. Written as DNA, the CDR3 is TGTGCCAGCAGCTCACAGGGAGTGTCTAAGACCCAGTACTTC. Translated, it gives CASSSQGVSKTQYF.

The chain employs TRBV28 and TRBJ1-2; D gene uncertain. V lost 1 base and J lost 6, with 6 bases in between. The germline V gene encodes CDR1 MDHEN and CDR2 SYDVKM. The CDR3 totals 12 residues. CDR3 sequence: CASSLYSHGYTF. The DNA of the CDR3 is TGTGCCAGCAGTTTATACAGCCATGGCTACACCTTC.

This chain uses TRBV30 with TRBJ2-7, with D perhaps matching TRBD2 (5 bases). The V gene lost 3 bases and the J gene lost 1 base, with 7 bases spanning the gap. The CDR3 length is 12 residues. The germline CDR1 and CDR2 sequences are GTSNPN and SVGIG (reference sequence). For the CDR3, the DNA is TGTGCCTGGAGCACGGGGTCCTACGAGCAGTACTTC. Translated, it gives CAWSTGSYEQYF. The whole variable domain, remainder taken from reference TRBV30 and TRBJ2-7, is SQTIHQWPATLVQPVGSPLSLECTVEGTSNPNLYWYRQAAGRGLQLLFYSVGIGQISSEVPQNLSASRPQDRQFILSSKKLLLSDSGFYLCAWSTGSYEQYFGPGTRLTVT.

The chain has TRBV7-9 and TRBJ2-1, with 9 positions matching TRBD1. In germline, CDR1 is SEHNR, CDR2 FQNEAQ (reference sequence). The trim removed 5 bases at V and 2 bases at J, leaving 10 bases unmatched. The CDR3 is 17 residues long. The CDR3 is CASSPPLRDRAYNEQFF. The CDR3 region has the DNA TGTGCCAGCAGCCCGCCTCTCCGGGACAGGGCCTACAATGAGCAGTTCTTC.

The rearrangement links TRBV19 to TRBJ1-1; possibly TRBD1 for D (5 bases). The germline V gene has CDR1 LNHDA and CDR2 SQIVND (reference sequence). Trimming removed 3 bases at V and 1 base at J, with 9 bases between. The CDR3 runs to 14 residues. CDR3 amino acids: CASSIGGGNTEAFF. CDR3 in DNA: TGTGCCAGTAGTATCGGGGGTGGGAACACTGAAGCTTTCTTT.